This T cell receptor beta chain was captured in a study of beta chain features in type 1 diabetes. Turning to the study itself: The samples had 107,917,701 sorted cells examined in all.

Only a few counts were recorded for this clone. Antigen: not known. A heparinised blood draw that averaged around 100 mL was obtained once from each donor. Based on CD45RO/CCR7/CD25/CD127/CD95/CD27, CD4+ regulatory, stem cell-like memory, naive and central memory cells were sorted. What was sequenced were expressed TCRB transcripts, since all of the isolated RNA had been reverse transcribed. Clones were sequenced by immunoSEQ multiplex PCR, and TCRdb holds only the in-frame ones, with some missing. In the table there are approximately 730,000 clones, around 15% of which are singletons. V gave up 8 bases and J gave up 7 bases, with 15 bases separating them. CDR3 size: 13 residues. Germline V gives CDR1 MGHDK, CDR2 SYGVNS. Overall study findings and caveats: Patients' naive, central memory and regulatory TCRB repertoires appeared more alike than those of healthy donors. When Type 1 diabetes patients were examined, their TCRB CDR3s proved moderately but significantly shorter in all four CD4+ subsets.

The receptor was isolated from a man aged 18 to 29 with type 1 diabetes. The chain has TRBV25-1 and TRBJ2-1; TRBD2 might be the D (7 bases). The specimen was naive CD4+ T cells from blood. In DNA, the CDR3 is TGTGCCAGCGCGGGGGCAGGGGCGAATGAGCAGTTCTTC. Amino acid sequence: CASAGAGANEQFF.